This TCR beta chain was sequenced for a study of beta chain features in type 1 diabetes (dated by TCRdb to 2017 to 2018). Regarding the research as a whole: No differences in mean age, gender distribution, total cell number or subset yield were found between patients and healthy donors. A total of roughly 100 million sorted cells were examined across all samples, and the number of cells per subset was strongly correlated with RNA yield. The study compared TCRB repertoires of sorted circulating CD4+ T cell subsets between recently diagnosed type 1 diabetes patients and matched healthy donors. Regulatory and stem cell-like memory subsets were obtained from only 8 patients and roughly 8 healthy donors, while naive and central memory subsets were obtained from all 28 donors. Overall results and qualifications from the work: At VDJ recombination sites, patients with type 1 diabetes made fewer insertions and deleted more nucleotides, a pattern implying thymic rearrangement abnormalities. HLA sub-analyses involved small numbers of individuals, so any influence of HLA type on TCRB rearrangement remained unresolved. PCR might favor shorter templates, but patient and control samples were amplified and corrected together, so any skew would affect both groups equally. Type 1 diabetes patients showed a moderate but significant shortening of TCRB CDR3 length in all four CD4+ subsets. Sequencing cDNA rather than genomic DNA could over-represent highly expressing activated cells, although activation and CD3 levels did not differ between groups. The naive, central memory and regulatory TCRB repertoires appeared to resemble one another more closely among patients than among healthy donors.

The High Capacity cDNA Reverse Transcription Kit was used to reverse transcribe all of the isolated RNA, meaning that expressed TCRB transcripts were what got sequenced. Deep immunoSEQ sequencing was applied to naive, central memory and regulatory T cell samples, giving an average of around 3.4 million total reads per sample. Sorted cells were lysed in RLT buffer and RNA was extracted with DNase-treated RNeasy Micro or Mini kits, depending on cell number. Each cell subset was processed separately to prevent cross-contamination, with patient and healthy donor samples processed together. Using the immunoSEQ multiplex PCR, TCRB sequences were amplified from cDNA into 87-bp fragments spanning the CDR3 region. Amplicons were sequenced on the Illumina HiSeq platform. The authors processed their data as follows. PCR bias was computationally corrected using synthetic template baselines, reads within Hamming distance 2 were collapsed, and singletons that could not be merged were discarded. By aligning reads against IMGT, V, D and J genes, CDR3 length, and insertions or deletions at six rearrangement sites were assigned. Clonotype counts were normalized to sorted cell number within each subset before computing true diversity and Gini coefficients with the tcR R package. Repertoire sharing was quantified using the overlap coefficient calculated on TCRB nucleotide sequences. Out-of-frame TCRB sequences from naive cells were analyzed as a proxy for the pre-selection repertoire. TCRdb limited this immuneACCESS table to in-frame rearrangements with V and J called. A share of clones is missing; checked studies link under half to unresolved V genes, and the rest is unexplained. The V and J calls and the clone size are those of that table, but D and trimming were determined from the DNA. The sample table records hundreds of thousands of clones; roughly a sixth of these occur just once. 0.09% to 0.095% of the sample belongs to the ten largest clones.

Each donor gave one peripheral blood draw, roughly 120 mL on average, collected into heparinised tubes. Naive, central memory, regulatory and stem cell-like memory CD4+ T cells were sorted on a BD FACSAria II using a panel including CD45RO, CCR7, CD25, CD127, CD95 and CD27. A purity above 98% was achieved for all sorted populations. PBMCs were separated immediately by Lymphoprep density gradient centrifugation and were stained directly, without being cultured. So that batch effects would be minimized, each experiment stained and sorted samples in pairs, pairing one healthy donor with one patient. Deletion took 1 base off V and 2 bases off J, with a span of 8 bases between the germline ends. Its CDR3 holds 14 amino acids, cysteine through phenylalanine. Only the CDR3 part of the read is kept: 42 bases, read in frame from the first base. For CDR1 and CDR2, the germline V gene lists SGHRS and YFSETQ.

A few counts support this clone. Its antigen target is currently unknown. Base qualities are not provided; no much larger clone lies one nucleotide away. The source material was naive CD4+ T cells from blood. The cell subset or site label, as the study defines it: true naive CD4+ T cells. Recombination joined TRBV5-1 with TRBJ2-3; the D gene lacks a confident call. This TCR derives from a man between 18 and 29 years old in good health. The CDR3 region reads CASSLSRITDTQYF. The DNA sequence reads TGCGCCAGCAGCTTGAGCAGGATCACAGATACGCAGTATTTT.